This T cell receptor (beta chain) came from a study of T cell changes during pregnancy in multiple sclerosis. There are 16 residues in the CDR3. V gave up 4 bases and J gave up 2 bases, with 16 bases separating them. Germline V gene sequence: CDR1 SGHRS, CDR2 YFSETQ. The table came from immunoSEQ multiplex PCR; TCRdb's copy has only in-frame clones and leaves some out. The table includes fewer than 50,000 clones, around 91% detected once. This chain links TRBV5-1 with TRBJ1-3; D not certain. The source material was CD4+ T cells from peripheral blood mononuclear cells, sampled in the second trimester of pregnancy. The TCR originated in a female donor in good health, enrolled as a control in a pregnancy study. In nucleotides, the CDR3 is TGCGCCAGCAGCGAGGGAATTTCCATGACTGGAAACACCATATATTTT. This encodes CASSEGISMTGNTIYF.